This T cell receptor (beta chain) was captured in a study of CD8 T cells in ankylosing spondylitis. General study results and limits: Past research had described some motif variants in reactive arthritis synovial fluid and blood. There was a TCR beta motif, made of roughly eight highly homologous variants, that appeared characteristic of ankylosing spondylitis blood.

CDR1 and CDR2 from the germline V gene are DFQATT and SNEGSKA (reference sequence). This CDR3 has 14 amino acids. V was clipped by 0 bases and J by 1 base, with 9 bases between them. 5'-RACE, quantitative and with molecular barcodes, yielded the TCR beta libraries. In TCRdb, the 5' RACE reads were re-called with MiXCR into one record per CDR3 protein. The top ten clones hold about 0.5% of a sample with 800,000 to 900,000 distinct CDR3 sequences, approximately 12% of them seen once. In regard to this clonotype: Its antigen is unknown.

This chain links TRBV20-1 with TRBJ1-1; the D is unclear. This receptor was obtained from a male donor with ankylosing spondylitis. Sequencing used blood, either unsorted or a sorted T cell fraction (not recorded which). The CDR3 DNA is TGCAGTGCTAGAGACGGAAAGAGGAACACTGAAGCTTTCTTT. As protein: CSARDGKRNTEAFF.